This T cell receptor (beta chain) was profiled in a study of beta chain features in type 1 diabetes. As every portion of the isolated RNA was reverse transcribed, the sequencing read expressed TCRB transcripts. Generated by immunoSEQ multiplex PCR, the TCRdb table keeps only in-frame clones and is missing some. This table has under 150,000 clones, approximately 52% appearing once. This CDR3 has 14 residues. Germline V gene lookup returns CDR1 SGHTA and CDR2 FQGTGA. V was trimmed by 6 bases and J by 0 bases, leaving 6 bases between them. The rearrangement links TRBV7-3 to TRBJ2-6; D not resolved. The sequenced sample consisted of Tregs from blood. The receptor was isolated from a man between 18 and 35 years old in good health. CDR3 coding DNA: TGTGCCAGCAGTTCCAGCTCTGGGGCCAACGTCCTGACTTTC. Its protein product is CASSSSSGANVLTF.